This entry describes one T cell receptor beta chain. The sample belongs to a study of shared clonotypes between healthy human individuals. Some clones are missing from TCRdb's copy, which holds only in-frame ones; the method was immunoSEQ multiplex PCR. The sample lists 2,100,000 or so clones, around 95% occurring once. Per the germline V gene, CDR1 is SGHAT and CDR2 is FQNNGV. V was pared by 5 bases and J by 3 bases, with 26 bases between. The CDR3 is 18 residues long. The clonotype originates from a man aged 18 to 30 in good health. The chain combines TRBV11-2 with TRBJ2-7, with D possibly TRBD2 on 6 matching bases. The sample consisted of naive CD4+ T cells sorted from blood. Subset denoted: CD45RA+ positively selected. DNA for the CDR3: TGTGCCAGCAGCCTAAGAGGATTGGGACTCGGGTACTACTACGAGCAGTACTTC. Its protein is CASSLRGLGLGYYYEQYF.